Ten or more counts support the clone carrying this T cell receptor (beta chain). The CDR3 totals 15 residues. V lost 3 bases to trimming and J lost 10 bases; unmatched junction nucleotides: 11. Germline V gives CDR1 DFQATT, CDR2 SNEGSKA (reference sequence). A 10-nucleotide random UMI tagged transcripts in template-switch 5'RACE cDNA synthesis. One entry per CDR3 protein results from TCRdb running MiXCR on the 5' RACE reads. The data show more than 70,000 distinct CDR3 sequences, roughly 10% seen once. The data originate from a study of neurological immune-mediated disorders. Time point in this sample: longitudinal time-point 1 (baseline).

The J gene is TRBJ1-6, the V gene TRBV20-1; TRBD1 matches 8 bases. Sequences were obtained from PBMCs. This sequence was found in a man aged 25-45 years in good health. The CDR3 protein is CSASSTGEVASPLHF. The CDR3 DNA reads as TGCAGTGCTAGCTCGACAGGGGAGGTGGCCTCACCCCTCCACTTT.